Presented here are 21 T cell receptor beta chains from one specimen sequenced in a study of Ad26.COV2.S vaccination and SARS-CoV-2 variants. Assay: immunoSEQ multiplex PCR; the TCRdb copy retains only in-frame clones and omits some. The data contain about 480,000 clones, roughly 89% of them singletons. Sample treatment: roughly 19 received Ad26.COV2.S at low or high dose, single or two shots; five or six received placebo; per-sample allocation not given. The samples were gathered on day 63 after the first injection of vaccine or placebo. The specimen was peripheral blood, collected in a trial of Ad26.COV2.S vaccine versus placebo. The receptor set was obtained from a person aged 18-60 years who received the Ad26.COV2.S COVID-19 vaccine or a placebo.

In its sample, this clone was seen a few times. The rearrangement uses TRBV6-2 or TRBV6-3 and TRBJ2-1; D call uncertain. CDR3 length: 13 residues. Germline-derived CDR1 and CDR2 are MNHEY and SVGEGT. Trimming took off 5 bases at V and 8 bases at J, with 13 bases between the two ends. In nucleotides, the CDR3 is TGTGCCAGCAGTCCCCTTCGCTGGGATGAGCAGTTCTTC. Translated: CASSPLRWDEQFF.

The rearrangement uses TRBV19 and TRBJ2-7; 9 bases fit TRBD2. J was trimmed by 3 bases and V by 6 bases; bases with no gene match: 9. The CDR3 totals 15 residues. Germline values: CDR1 LNHDA, CDR2 SQIVND (reference sequence). The CDR3 protein is CASSPGGSGGYEQYF. The CDR3 bases are TGTGCCAGTAGCCCAGGTGGTAGCGGGGGCTACGAGCAGTACTTC.

In this sample, this clone turned up once. This probably arose from a read error, given a far larger clone one base away. The chain combines TRBV14 with TRBJ2-7, with D uncertain. V was pared by 5 bases and J by 3 bases, with 5 bases between. The CDR3 loop spans 11 amino acids. The germline gives CDR1 SGHDN, CDR2 FVKESK. CDR3 amino acids: CASSSDYEQYF. The CDR3 DNA is TGTGCCAGCAGCTCGGACTACGAGCAGTACTTC. The variable domain in full, with the rest retrieved from reference TRBV14 and TRBJ2-7, is EAGVTQFPSHSVIEKGQTVTLRCDPISGHDNLYWYRRVMGKEIKFLLHFVKESKQDESGMPNNRFLAERTGGTYSTLKVQPAELEDSGVYFCASSSDYEQYFGPGTRLTVT.

The chain is built from TRBV28 and TRBJ2-5; TRBD2 matches 9 bases. The CDR3 has 15 residues. Trimming took 2 bases from V and 5 from J; bases not matched to a gene: 6. The germline CDR1 and CDR2 sequences are MDHEN and SYDVKM. DNA for the CDR3: TGTGCCAGCAGTTTAGGGCGGGAGGGCCTGGAGACCCAGTACTTC. Its protein product is CASSLGREGLETQYF.

V and J are TRBV28 and TRBJ2-1, with 7 bases matching TRBD1. This CDR3 spans 15 amino acids. Looked up from germline, CDR1 is MDHEN and CDR2 is SYDVKM. The junction had 6 bases not matched to a gene; V was cut back by 5 bases and J by 2 bases. This CDR3 reads CASSVQGETYNEQFF. DNA for the CDR3: TGTGCCAGCAGTGTGCAGGGGGAAACCTACAATGAGCAGTTCTTC.

The chain is built from TRBV5-4 and TRBJ2-1; tentative D call: TRBD2 (6 bases). V was clipped by 7 bases and J by 5 bases, with 22 bases between them. The CDR3 spans 16 residues. Germline V gene data show CDR1 as SGHNT and CDR2 as YYREEE (reference sequence). This chain's CDR3 is CASQLGGTPKHNEQFF. CDR3 in DNA: TGTGCCAGCCAACTTGGCGGGACTCCGAAGCACAATGAGCAGTTCTTC.

The gene calls are TRBV19 and TRBJ2-4; perhaps D is TRBD1 or TRBD2 (6 bases each). V gave up 1 base and J gave up 6 bases, with 19 bases separating them. Per germline, CDR1 LNHDA and CDR2 SQIVND (reference sequence). This CDR3 comprises 17 residues. The CDR3 protein is CASSIAIGGTLGNIQYF. Here the CDR3 DNA reads TGTGCCAGTAGTATAGCCATCGGGGGCACCCTTGGAAACATTCAGTACTTC.

The chain has TRBV12-3 or TRBV12-4 and TRBJ2-3; perhaps TRBD2 as D (6 bases). V gave up 8 bases and J gave up 1 base, with 10 bases separating them. CDR3 size: 13 residues. The CDR3 nucleotides read TGTGCCAGCCGGGCTAGCGGCACAGATACGCAGTATTTT. This gives the protein CASRASGTDTQYF.

This clone has more than one count but fewer than ten. This chain connects TRBV6-5 to TRBJ2-1; 7 bases match TRBD1. Germline assignment: CDR1 MNHEY and CDR2 SVGAGI. The CDR3 is 15 amino acids. The J segment lost 2 bases and the V segment lost 6 bases, leaving 7 bases of the junction unmatched. The CDR3 here is CASSETQGAYNEQFF. The CDR3 DNA reads as TGTGCCAGCAGCGAGACCCAGGGGGCCTACAATGAGCAGTTCTTC.

This chain connects TRBV30 to TRBJ2-3; 11 bases line up with TRBD2. CDR3 length: 13 residues. The trim removed 2 bases at V and 8 bases at J, leaving 3 bases unmatched. CDR1 and CDR2 (germline): GTSNPN, SVGIG (reference sequence). The CDR3 coding sequence is TGTGCCTGGAGTTACGGGACTAGCGGTACGCAGTATTTT. Translating it yields CAWSYGTSGTQYF.

J is TRBJ2-3 and V is TRBV4-2, with 10 bases lining up with TRBD2. Germline V lookup: CDR1 LGHNA, CDR2 YNFKEQ. CDR3 length equals 18 residues. Trimming removed 1 base from V and 4 bases from J; junction bases left unmatched: 11. CDR3 protein: CASSQVLWSSGRADTQYF. CDR3 in DNA: TGTGCCAGCAGCCAAGTACTTTGGTCTAGCGGGAGAGCAGATACGCAGTATTTT.

This chain connects TRBV28 to TRBJ2-3; a weak D match, TRBD2 (5 bases). Trimming removed 4 bases at V and 2 bases at J, with 16 bases between. Germline assignment: CDR1 MDHEN and CDR2 SYDVKM. The CDR3 has 16 residues. CDR3 region: CASSSGLTAYTDTQYF. CDR3 DNA sequence: TGTGCCAGCAGTTCGGGGTTAACAGCCTACACAGATACGCAGTATTTT.

The rearrangement uses TRBV2 and TRBJ2-2; 7 bases agree with TRBD2. From germline, CDR1 is SNHLY and CDR2 FYNNEI. The CDR3 loop spans 15 amino acids. V dropped 7 bases and J dropped 2; count of bases not matched to a gene: 7. As DNA, the CDR3 is TGTGCCAGCAAATTGGCTAGCGGTAACACCGGGGAGCTGTTTTTT. Protein: CASKLASGNTGELFF. The variable domain in full, with the rest retrieved from reference TRBV2 and TRBJ2-2, is EPEVTQTPSHQVTQMGQEVILRCVPISNHLYFYWYRQILGQKVEFLVSFYNNEISEKSEIFDDQFSVERPDGSNFTLKIRSTKLEDSAMYFCASKLASGNTGELFFGEGSRLTVL.

The chain recombines TRBV28 with TRBJ1-2, with a weak D call TRBD1 (6 bases). V lost 7 bases and J lost 7, with 19 bases in between. The germline V gene has CDR1 MDHEN and CDR2 SYDVKM. This CDR3 region has 14 residues. The CDR3 reads CASTRVGGAGGYTF. As DNA, the CDR3 is TGTGCCAGCACCCGGGTCGGGGGGGCGGGTGGCTACACCTTC.

The rearrangement links TRBV27 to TRBJ1-1; the match to TRBD1 covers 7 bases. Germline V gene sequence: CDR1 MNHEY, CDR2 SMNVEV (reference sequence). This CDR3 contains 14 residues. Trimming at V came to 6 bases and at J to 6 bases, leaving 10 bases not matched to a gene. CDR3 sequence reads: CASRADRVSPEAFF. CDR3 nucleotides: TGTGCCAGCAGGGCTGACAGGGTGTCGCCTGAAGCTTTCTTT.

This sequence joins TRBV5-4 and TRBJ2-7; 9 bases line up with TRBD2. The length of the CDR3 is 15 residues. The V gene end was trimmed by 2 bases and the J gene end by 2 bases; junction bases not matched to a gene: 5. In germline, CDR1 is SGHNT, CDR2 YYREEE (reference sequence). CDR3 protein: CASSLRSSGAYEQYF. CDR3 nucleotides: TGTGCCAGCAGCTTAAGGTCTAGCGGGGCCTACGAGCAGTACTTC.

This chain connects TRBV6-2 or TRBV6-3 to TRBJ1-2, with D possibly TRBD1 on 6 matching bases. Trimming shortened V by 5 bases and J by 5 bases, and 9 bases separated the two germline ends. This CDR3 spans 12 amino acids. In germline, CDR1 is MNHEY, CDR2 SVGEGT. The CDR3 region has the DNA TGTGCCAGCAGTGGGACAACTTATGGCTACACCTTC. This translates into CASSGTTYGYTF.

This chain uses TRBV18 with TRBJ2-3, with 7 bases lining up with TRBD2. Germline V gene lookup returns CDR1 KGHSH and CDR2 LQKENI. V gave up 3 bases and J gave up 1 base; unmatched junction bases: 7. The CDR3 has 16 residues. In DNA form, the CDR3 reads TGTGCCAGCTCACCGATACTAGCGTCGGGCACAGATACGCAGTATTTT. Protein: CASSPILASGTDTQYF.

The chain employs TRBV28 and TRBJ1-2; D is unresolved. Trimming removed 6 bases from V and 3 bases from J, with 17 bases in between. Germline V gene sequence: CDR1 MDHEN, CDR2 SYDVKM. The CDR3 spans 15 residues. CDR3 DNA: TGTGCCAGCAGAGCCGGGCCCAACCCTGACTATGGCTACACCTTC. Protein product: CASRAGPNPDYGYTF.

This clone was counted between two and nine times. This chain joins TRBV25-1 and TRBJ2-7; D gene ambiguous. This CDR3 has 17 amino acids. Germline V gene lookup returns CDR1 MGHDK and CDR2 SYGVNS. Trimming removed 2 bases from V and 2 bases from J, with 19 bases in between. The CDR3 DNA reads as TGTGCCAGCAGTGAAGTTTCGGAAGGCAGAAGCCCCTACGAGCAGTACTTC. Translated: CASSEVSEGRSPYEQYF.

This chain links TRBV29-1 with TRBJ1-1; no clear D gene. The CDR3 consists of 13 residues. Germline V CDR1 and CDR2: SQVTM, ANQGSEA. V was pared by 4 bases and J by 0 bases, with 9 bases between. The DNA for the CDR3 is TGCAGCGTTGGACACCTTATGAACACTGAAGCTTTCTTT. Translated, it gives CSVGHLMNTEAFF.